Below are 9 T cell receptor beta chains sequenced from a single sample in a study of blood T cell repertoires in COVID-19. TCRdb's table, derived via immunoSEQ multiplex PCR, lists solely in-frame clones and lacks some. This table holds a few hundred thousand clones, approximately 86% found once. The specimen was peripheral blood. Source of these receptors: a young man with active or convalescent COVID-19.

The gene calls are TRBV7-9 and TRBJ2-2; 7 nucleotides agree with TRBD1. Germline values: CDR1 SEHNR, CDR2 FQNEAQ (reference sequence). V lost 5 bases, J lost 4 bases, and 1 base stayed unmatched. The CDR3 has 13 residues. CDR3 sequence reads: CASSGDSTGELFF. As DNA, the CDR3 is TGTGCCAGCAGCGGGGACAGCACCGGGGAGCTGTTTTTT.

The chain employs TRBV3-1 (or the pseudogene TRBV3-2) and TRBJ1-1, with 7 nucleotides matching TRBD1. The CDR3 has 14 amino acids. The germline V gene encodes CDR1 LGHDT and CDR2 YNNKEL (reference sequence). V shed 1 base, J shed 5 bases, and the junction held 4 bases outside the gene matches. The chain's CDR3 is CASSQAGRGTEAFF. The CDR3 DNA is TGTGCCAGCAGCCAAGCCGGCAGGGGGACTGAAGCTTTCTTT.

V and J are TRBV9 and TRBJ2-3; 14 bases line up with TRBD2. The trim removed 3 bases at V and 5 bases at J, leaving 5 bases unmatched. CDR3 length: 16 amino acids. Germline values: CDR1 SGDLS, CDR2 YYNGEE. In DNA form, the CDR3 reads TGTGCCAGCAGCGCCAGACTAGCGGGGGGGCGAGATACGCAGTATTTT. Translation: CASSARLAGGRDTQYF.

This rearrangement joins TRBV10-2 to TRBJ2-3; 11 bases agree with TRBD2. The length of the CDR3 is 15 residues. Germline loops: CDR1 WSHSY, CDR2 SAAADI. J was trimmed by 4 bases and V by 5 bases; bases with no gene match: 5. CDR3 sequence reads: CASSFLAGGSDTQYF. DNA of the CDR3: TGCGCCAGCAGTTTCCTAGCGGGAGGATCAGATACGCAGTATTTT.

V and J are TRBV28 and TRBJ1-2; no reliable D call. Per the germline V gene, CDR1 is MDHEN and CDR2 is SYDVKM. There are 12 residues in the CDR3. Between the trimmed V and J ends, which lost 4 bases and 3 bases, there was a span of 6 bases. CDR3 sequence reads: CASSSEDYGYTF. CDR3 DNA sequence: TGTGCCAGCAGTTCGGAGGACTATGGCTACACCTTC.

The CDR3 coding sequence is TGTGCCAGCAGATCCGGGAATGAGCAGTTCTTC. It is translated as CASRSGNEQFF. V and J are TRBV7-9 and TRBJ2-1, with D unclear. The CDR3 length is 11 residues. Trimming left V 6 bases short and J 7 bases short, with 7 bases between. Germline-derived CDR1 and CDR2 are SEHNR and FQNEAQ (reference sequence).

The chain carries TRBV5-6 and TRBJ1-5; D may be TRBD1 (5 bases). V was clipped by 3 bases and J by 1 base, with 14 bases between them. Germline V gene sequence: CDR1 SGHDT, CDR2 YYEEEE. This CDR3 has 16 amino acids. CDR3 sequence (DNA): TGTGCCAGCAGCTGGGGTCAGGGTATGAGCAATCAGCCCCAGCATTTT. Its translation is CASSWGQGMSNQPQHF.

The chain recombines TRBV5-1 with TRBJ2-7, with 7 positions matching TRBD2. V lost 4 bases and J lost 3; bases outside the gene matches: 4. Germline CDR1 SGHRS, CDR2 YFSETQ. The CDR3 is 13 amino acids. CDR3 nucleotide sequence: TGCGCCAGCAGCCCGACTAGCAGCTACGAGCAGTACTTC. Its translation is CASSPTSSYEQYF.

The CDR3 sequence: CASPSGNHGYTF. Written as DNA, the CDR3 is TGTGCCAGCCCGTCAGGGAACCATGGCTACACCTTC. This sequence joins TRBV12-3 or TRBV12-4 and TRBJ1-2, with D perhaps matching TRBD1 (5 bases). V was trimmed by 8 bases and J by 6 bases, leaving 13 bases between them. This CDR3 spans 12 amino acids.